These T cell receptor beta chains were read from a single sample in a study of molecular identifiers for immune sequencing clone quantification. Each CDR3 protein is one row after TCRdb ran MiXCR on the PCR reads. The sample shows 10,000 to 12,000 distinct CDR3 sequences, about a fifth of them seen only once. Sequenced material: naive CD8+ T cells from blood, with Jurkat cell RNA spiked in. These receptors were collected from a human donor in good health. Some libraries in this study had Jurkat cell RNA spiked in. Each CDR3 is given with its conserved first and last residue. A D gene is named only where the DNA matches it firmly. The listing skips clone size in some rows; elsewhere it reads once, few, many or a size class.

TRBV4-1	many	-	TRBJ2-7	TGCGCCAGCAGCCCTACCATGGGCACCGATTGGGAGCAGTACTTC	CASSPTMGTDWEQYF
TRBV2	few	-	TRBJ2-1	TGTGCCAGCAGTTTTCGTCCTAATGAGCAGTTCTTC	CASSFRPNEQFF
TRBV4-3	medium-sized	-	TRBJ1-2	TGCGCCAGCAGCCAAGAATTCGCGGGGCGCGGAGGCTACACCTTC	CASSQEFAGRGGYTF
TRBV9	many	-	TRBJ2-5	TGTGCCAGCAGCGTAGGTGCCGGGGACCAAGAGACCCAGTACTTC	CASSVGAGDQETQYF
TRBV7-9	many	-	TRBJ2-2	TGTGCCAGCAGCGCGGCGAACACCGGGGAGCTGTTTTTT	CASSAANTGELFF
TRBV12-3/TRBV12-4	many	TRBD1	TRBJ1-3	TGTGCCAGCAGTACCCCGGACAGGGTATTTGGAAACACCATATATTTT	CASSTPDRVFGNTIYF
TRBV3-1	medium-sized	-	TRBJ2-5	TGTGCCAGCAGCCACAGCCCGGACGACCAAGAGACCCAGTACTTC	CASSHSPDDQETQYF
TRBV6-5	many	-	TRBJ2-1	TGTGCCAGCAGTCCGACTAGGGGGGTTTTCAATGAGCAGTTCTTC	CASSPTRGVFNEQFF
TRBV3-1	medium-sized	TRBD1	TRBJ2-3	TGTGCCAGCAGCCAAGATTCTCACTTATGGCAGGGGGCGGATACGCAGTATTTT	CASSQDSHLWQGADTQYF
TRBV20-1	many	TRBD1	TRBJ2-2	TGCAGTGCTAGGCCGACAGGGCCGCACGGGGAGCTGTTTTTT	CSARPTGPHGELFF
TRBV6-5	medium-sized	-	TRBJ2-3	TGTGCCAGCAGTTACTCGGCCGTTAGCACCGATACGCAGTATTTT	CASSYSAVSTDTQYF
TRBV19	-	-	TRBJ2-5	TGTGCCAGTAGTATCGGTCGCACAGGACGCCACCAAGAGACCCAGTACTTC	CASSIGRTGRHQETQYF
TRBV28	few	-	TRBJ2-2	TGTGCCAGCAGTCTGGGGGGGGGGGCCCCCGGGGAGCTGTTTTTT	CASSLGGGAPGELFF
TRBV13	many	-	TRBJ1-3	TGTGCCAGCAGCTCCCCGGACAGTGAAACTGGAAACACCATATATTTT	CASSSPDSETGNTIYF
TRBV5-6	many	-	TRBJ2-7	TGTGCCAGCAGCTTGGTCCTGACAAACTCCTACGAGCAGTACTTC	CASSLVLTNSYEQYF
TRBV15	many	-	TRBJ2-7	TGTGCCACCAGCAGATCAGCGGCTTCCTACGAGCAGTACTTC	CATSRSAASYEQYF
TRBV13	medium-sized	TRBD2	TRBJ2-3	TGTGCCAGCAGCCGAGGGACTAGCGTTGATACGCAGTATTTT	CASSRGTSVDTQYF
TRBV6-1	few	TRBD1	TRBJ1-2	TGTGCCAGCCGACGACAGGGGGCCTATGGCTACACCTTC	CASRRQGAYGYTF
TRBV11-2	-	-	TRBJ2-1	TGTGCCAGCAGCTCAATAATCGGAAATAAACAATTCTTC	CASSSIIGNKQFF
TRBV6-2/TRBV6-3	few	-	TRBJ2-1	TGTGCCAGCAGTTACTCTTTGGGTGAGCAGTTCTTC	CASSYSLGEQFF
TRBV12-3/TRBV12-4	many	-	TRBJ2-5	TGTGCCAGCAGTCGTTCGGACTTAGGGACCCAGTACTTC	CASSRSDLGTQYF
TRBV19	-	TRBD1	TRBJ1-5	TGTGCCGGGGGACAGGGGAATAATCAGCCCCAGCATTTT	CAGGQGNNQPQHF
TRBV5-5	medium-sized	TRBD2	TRBJ2-1	TGTGCCAGCAGCTTGGTACTAGCGGGAGCGGTAGGTCCCAATGAGCAGTTCTTC	CASSLVLAGAVGPNEQFF
TRBV20-1	many	TRBD2	TRBJ2-7	TGCAGTGCTAGTTCCAGACCGGGGGGATACGAGCAGTACTTC	CSASSRPGGYEQYF
TRBV20-1	medium-sized	-	TRBJ1-5	TGCAGTGCTTATACCGGGACAAATAGCAATCAGCCCCAGCATTTT	CSAYTGTNSNQPQHF
TRBV30	many	TRBD1	TRBJ2-2	TGTGCCTGGAGTCGACAGGGAACCGGGGAGCTGTTTTTT	CAWSRQGTGELFF
TRBV3-1	few	TRBD2	TRBJ2-3	TGTGCCAGCCGCCAAGTCGCTAGCGGGAGGTCGGATACGCAGTATTTT	CASRQVASGRSDTQYF
TRBV7-9	medium-sized	-	TRBJ2-3	TGTGCCAGCAGGGGGACCGCGGCTTGGGATACGCAGTATTTT	CASRGTAAWDTQYF
TRBV20-1	medium-sized	TRBD2	TRBJ2-5	TGCAGTGCTGAAACTAGCGACCAAGAGACCCAGTACTTC	CSAETSDQETQYF
TRBV2	medium-sized	-	TRBJ2-3	TGTGCCAGCAGTGAAGCGGAGGTAGCCGGGGAAGATACGCAGTATTTT	CASSEAEVAGEDTQYF
TRBV13	medium-sized	TRBD2	TRBJ2-3	TGTGCCAGCAGCTTAGGTGGCGGGGGGCCCTCAGATACGCAGTATTTT	CASSLGGGGPSDTQYF
TRBV4-3	medium-sized	-	TRBJ2-5	TGCGCCAGCAGCCAAGTGGTCTGGCCCGTTGAGACCCAGTACTTC	CASSQVVWPVETQYF
TRBV7-8	medium-sized	-	TRBJ2-3	TGTGCCAGCAGCTTACGTTTTGGTACGACAGATACGCAGTATTTT	CASSLRFGTTDTQYF
TRBV5-1	medium-sized	TRBD1	TRBJ1-1	TGCGCCAGCAGCCCTAGGACAGGGACTGAAGCTTTCTTT	CASSPRTGTEAFF
TRBV27	few	TRBD2	TRBJ2-1	TGTGCCAGCAGTATAGCGGGGGCCTACAATGAGCAGTTCTTC	CASSIAGAYNEQFF
TRBV11-2	many	-	TRBJ2-7	TGTGCCAGCAGGGACCAGTTCTCCCGCTACGAGCAGTACTTC	CASRDQFSRYEQYF
TRBV20-1	medium-sized	TRBD1	TRBJ2-7	TGCAGTGCTAGGCGGACAGGGTACGAGCAGTACTTC	CSARRTGYEQYF
TRBV5-3	few	-	TRBJ1-1	TGTGCCAGCAGCTTGGGAGGGGGCACTGAAGCTTTCTTT	CASSLGGGTEAFF
TRBV25-1	-	TRBD1	TRBJ1-6	TGTGCCAGCAGTGTTGGACAGGGTGATTCACGCCTCCACTTT	CASSVGQGDSRLHF
TRBV20-1	-	TRBD2	TRBJ2-5	TGCAGTGCCGCTTCGAAGCGGGGGGGTGTGGGTACCATACAAGCGACCCCGTACTTC	CSAASKRGGVGTIQATPYF
TRBV6-5	many	-	TRBJ2-7	TGTGCCAGCAGTTACCCGGGTGGCGAGCAGTACTTC	CASSYPGGEQYF
TRBV27	few	-	TRBJ2-3	TGTGCCAGCAGTTTATTTTTATTTGATACGCAGTATTTT	CASSLFLFDTQYF
TRBV19	many	-	TRBJ2-1	TGTGCCAGTAGTCCCGTGTCGAGCGATGAGCAGTTCTTC	CASSPVSSDEQFF
TRBV13	few	TRBD1	TRBJ2-7	TGTGCCAGCAGCTTAGCCGGACAGGGGATCTACGAGCAGTACTTC	CASSLAGQGIYEQYF
TRBV7-9	-	TRBD2	TRBJ2-7	TGTGCCGGCAGATTTCCCACGGGGGGTTTGTGCTTC	CAGRFPTGGLCF
TRBV4-3	-	-	TRBJ2-2	TGCGCCAGCAGCCATGCGGGGGCCAGCTCCGGGGAGCTGTTTTTT	CASSHAGASSGELFF
TRBV13	medium-sized	-	TRBJ2-4	TGTGCCAGCAGCTTAGAGGCGGGGGCCGAAAACATTCAGTACTTC	CASSLEAGAENIQYF
TRBV6-5	medium-sized	-	TRBJ2-2	TGTGCCAGCAGTTACTCCGCTTTTGGTGGAGGAACCGACACCGGGGAGCTGTTTTTT	CASSYSAFGGGTDTGELFF
TRBV3-1	medium-sized	TRBD1	TRBJ1-5	TGTGCCAGCAGCCCGAGGACAGGGCATCAGCCCCAGCATTTT	CASSPRTGHQPQHF
TRBV4-3	medium-sized	TRBD2	TRBJ2-3	TGCGCCAGCAGCCAAGATTCTAGCGGGAGGGCCCAAGATACGCAGTATTTT	CASSQDSSGRAQDTQYF
TRBV7-9	medium-sized	TRBD2	TRBJ2-3	TGTGCCAGCAGCCCACTAGCGGGGATCACAGATACGCAGTATTTT	CASSPLAGITDTQYF
TRBV12-3/TRBV12-4	medium-sized	-	TRBJ2-3	TGTGCCAGCAGCCCCAGGACGGACACAGATACGCAGTATTTT	CASSPRTDTDTQYF
TRBV29-1	medium-sized	-	TRBJ1-1	TGCAGCGTTGTAGGGAACACTGAAGCTTTCTTT	CSVVGNTEAFF
TRBV6-5	few	TRBD1	TRBJ1-6	TGTGCCAGCAGTCCCTCTGGACAGGAGGATTATAATTCACCCCTCCACTTT	CASSPSGQEDYNSPLHF
TRBV13	medium-sized	-	TRBJ2-7	TGTGCCAGCAGCCCCACTCGTAGCGGTCCCTACGAGCAGTACTTC	CASSPTRSGPYEQYF